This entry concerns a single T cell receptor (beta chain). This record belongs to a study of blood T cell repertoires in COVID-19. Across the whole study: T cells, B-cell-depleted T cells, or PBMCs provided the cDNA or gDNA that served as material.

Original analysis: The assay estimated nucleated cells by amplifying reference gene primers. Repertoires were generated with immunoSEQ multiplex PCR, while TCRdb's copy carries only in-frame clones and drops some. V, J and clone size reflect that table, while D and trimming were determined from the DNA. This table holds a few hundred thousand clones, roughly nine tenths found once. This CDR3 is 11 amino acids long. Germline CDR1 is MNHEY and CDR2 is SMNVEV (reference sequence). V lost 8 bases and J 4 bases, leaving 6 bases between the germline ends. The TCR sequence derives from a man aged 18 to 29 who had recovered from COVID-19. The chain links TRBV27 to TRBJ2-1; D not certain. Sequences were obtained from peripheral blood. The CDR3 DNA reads TGTGCCAGCGGAGATTACAATGAGCAGTTCTTC. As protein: CASGDYNEQFF.